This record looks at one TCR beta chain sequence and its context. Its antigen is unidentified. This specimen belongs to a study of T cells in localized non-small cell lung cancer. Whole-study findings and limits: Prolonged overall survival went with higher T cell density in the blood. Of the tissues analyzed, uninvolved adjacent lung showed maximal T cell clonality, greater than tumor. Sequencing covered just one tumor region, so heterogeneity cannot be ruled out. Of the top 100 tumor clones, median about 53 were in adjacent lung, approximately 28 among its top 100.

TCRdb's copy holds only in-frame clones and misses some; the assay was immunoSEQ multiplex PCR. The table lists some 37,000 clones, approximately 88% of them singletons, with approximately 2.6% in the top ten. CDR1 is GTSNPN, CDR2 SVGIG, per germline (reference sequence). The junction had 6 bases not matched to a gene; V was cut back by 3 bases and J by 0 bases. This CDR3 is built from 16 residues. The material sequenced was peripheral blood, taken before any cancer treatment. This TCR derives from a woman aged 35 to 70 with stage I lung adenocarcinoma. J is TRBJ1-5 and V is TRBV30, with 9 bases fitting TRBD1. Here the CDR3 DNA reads TGTGCCTGGAGCCCTACAGGGGGCCCTAGCAATCAGCCCCAGCATTTT. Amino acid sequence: CAWSPTGGPSNQPQHF.